The sequence of this TCR beta chain was determined in a study of blood T cell repertoires in COVID-19. The germline V gene encodes CDR1 SQVTM and CDR2 ANQGSEA. The CDR3 is 13 residues long. Trimming removed 4 bases from V and 2 bases from J, with 10 bases in between. In the original workflow: Amplification of reference gene primers provided the estimated nucleated cell counts. Clones were sequenced by immunoSEQ multiplex PCR, and TCRdb holds only the in-frame ones, with some missing. The DNA was the basis for D and trimming; V, J and clone size are from that table. This table holds 120,000 or so clones, less than 90% found once.

The chain is built from TRBV29-1 and TRBJ2-3; D is perhaps TRBD2 (5 bases). This clonotype originated in a woman of 80 years or more with acute or convalescent COVID-19. Input material: peripheral blood. This CDR3 reads CSVGERYTDTQYF. CDR3 DNA: TGCAGCGTTGGCGAGCGGTACACAGATACGCAGTATTTT.